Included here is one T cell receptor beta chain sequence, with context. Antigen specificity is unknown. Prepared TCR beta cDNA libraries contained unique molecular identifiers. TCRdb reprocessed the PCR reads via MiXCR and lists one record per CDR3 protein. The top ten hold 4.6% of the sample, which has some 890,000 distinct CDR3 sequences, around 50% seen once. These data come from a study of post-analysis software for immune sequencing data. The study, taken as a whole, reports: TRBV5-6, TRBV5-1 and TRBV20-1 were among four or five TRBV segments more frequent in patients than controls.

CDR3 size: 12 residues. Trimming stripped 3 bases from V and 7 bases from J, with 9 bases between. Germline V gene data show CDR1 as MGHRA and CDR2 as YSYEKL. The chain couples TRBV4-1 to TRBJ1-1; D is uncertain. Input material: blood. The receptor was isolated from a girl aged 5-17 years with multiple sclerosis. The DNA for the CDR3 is TGCGCCAGCAGCCACCCTGGTGGTGAAGCTTTCTTT. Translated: CASSHPGGEAFF.